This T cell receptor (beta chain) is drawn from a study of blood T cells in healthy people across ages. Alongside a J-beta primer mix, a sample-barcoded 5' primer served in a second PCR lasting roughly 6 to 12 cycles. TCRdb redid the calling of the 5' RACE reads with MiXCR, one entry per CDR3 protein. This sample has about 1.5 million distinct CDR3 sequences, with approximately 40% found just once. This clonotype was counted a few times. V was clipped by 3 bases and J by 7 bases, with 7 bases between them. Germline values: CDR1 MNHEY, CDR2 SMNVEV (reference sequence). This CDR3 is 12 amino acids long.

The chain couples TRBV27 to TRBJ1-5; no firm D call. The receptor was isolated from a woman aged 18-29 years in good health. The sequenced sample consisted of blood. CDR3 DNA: TGTGCCAGCAGTTTTACGGGCCAGCCCCAGCATTTT. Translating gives CASSFTGQPQHF.